This is a list of T cell receptor beta chains from one sample in a study of cytomegalovirus exposure and HLA in healthy donors. Sequencing was performed with immunoSEQ multiplex PCR; in TCRdb, only in-frame clones are kept and a portion is missing. The table has roughly 180,000 clones, roughly 8.7% seen once. Material: PBMCs. These TCRs come from a woman under 40 in good health and CMV-seropositive. The CDR3 runs from the conserved cysteine through the conserved F or W. The D gene is left open where the match is weak. Size tells how often a clone was seen (once, few, many) or the class of an expanded clone, and some rows leave it out.

d_gene: TRBD1; v_gene: TRBV6-5; abundance: few; j_gene: TRBJ2-7; CDR3nt: TGTGCCAGCAGCCGGACAGGGCAAGCCTACGAGCAGTACTTC; CDR3aa: CASSRTGQAYEQYF
d_gene: TRBD2; v_gene: TRBV11-2; abundance: NA; j_gene: TRBJ2-1; CDR3nt: TGTGCCAGCAGCTTTTCCTGGGACTACTACAATGAGCAGTTCTTC; CDR3aa: CASSFSWDYYNEQFF
d_gene: TRBD1; v_gene: TRBV6-1; abundance: few; j_gene: TRBJ2-7; CDR3nt: TGTGCCAGCAGTGCGAGGGACAGGGGGGCCTACGAGCAGTACTTC; CDR3aa: CASSARDRGAYEQYF
d_gene: TRBD2; v_gene: TRBV19; abundance: few; j_gene: TRBJ2-7; CDR3nt: TGTGCCAGTAGTATAGGAGCGGGGGTCTACGAGCAGTACTTC; CDR3aa: CASSIGAGVYEQYF
d_gene: NA; v_gene: TRBV5-4; abundance: NA; j_gene: TRBJ2-7; CDR3nt: TGTGCCAGCAGCATCGACAGTAACTACGAGCAGTACTTC; CDR3aa: CASSIDSNYEQYF
d_gene: NA; v_gene: TRBV29-1; abundance: NA; j_gene: TRBJ2-3; CDR3nt: TGCAGCGTTGAAGGGGCGGGGAGCACAGATACGCAGTATTTT; CDR3aa: CSVEGAGSTDTQYF
d_gene: TRBD1; v_gene: TRBV19; abundance: NA; j_gene: TRBJ2-5; CDR3nt: TGTGCCAGTAGTAGGGGACAGAGATCTCAAGGGACCCAGTACTTC; CDR3aa: CASSRGQRSQGTQYF
d_gene: NA; v_gene: TRBV12-5; abundance: NA; j_gene: TRBJ1-4; CDR3nt: TGTGCTAGTGGTTTGGTACATGGCTCTGAAAAACTGTTTTTT; CDR3aa: CASGLVHGSEKLFF
d_gene: NA; v_gene: TRBV27; abundance: few; j_gene: TRBJ1-5; CDR3nt: TGTGCCAGCAGTTCTGGGGGGTATGGGCAGCCCCAGCATTTT; CDR3aa: CASSSGGYGQPQHF
d_gene: NA; v_gene: TRBV6-4; abundance: few; j_gene: TRBJ2-2; CDR3nt: TGTGCCAGCAGCCCCCTCCGGGGGGCTACCGGGGAGCTGTTTTTT; CDR3aa: CASSPLRGATGELFF
d_gene: NA; v_gene: TRBV29-1; abundance: few; j_gene: TRBJ1-1; CDR3nt: TGCAGCGTTGAAGTGGCACAGAACACTGAAGCTTTCTTT; CDR3aa: CSVEVAQNTEAFF
d_gene: TRBD2; v_gene: TRBV5-1; abundance: few; j_gene: TRBJ2-1; CDR3nt: TGCGCCAGCAGCTTGGGGACTAGCGGGAGGGTCAATGAGCAGTTCTTC; CDR3aa: CASSLGTSGRVNEQFF
d_gene: TRBD1; v_gene: TRBV11-2; abundance: NA; j_gene: TRBJ1-3; CDR3nt: TGTGCCAGCAGCGCACTTCGGGCCGTCACGGGACAGCCCGACACCATATATTTT; CDR3aa: CASSALRAVTGQPDTIYF
d_gene: NA; v_gene: TRBV5-5; abundance: NA; j_gene: TRBJ2-5; CDR3nt: TGTGCCAGCAGCCCTCGTGTATGGGGGGAACAAGAGACCCAGTACTTC; CDR3aa: CASSPRVWGEQETQYF
d_gene: TRBD2; v_gene: TRBV2; abundance: NA; j_gene: TRBJ2-1; CDR3nt: TGTGCCAGCAGTCCCCGGGAGAGACTAGCGGCTAATGAGCAGTTCTTC; CDR3aa: CASSPRERLAANEQFF
d_gene: NA; v_gene: TRBV7-9; abundance: few; j_gene: TRBJ2-7; CDR3nt: TGTGCCAGCAGCTTAGAGTCAGGGGACGAGCAGTACTTC; CDR3aa: CASSLESGDEQYF
d_gene: NA; v_gene: TRBV7-2; abundance: NA; j_gene: TRBJ1-2; CDR3nt: TGTGCCAGCAGCGACGGACTGAAGATTGGCTACACCTTC; CDR3aa: CASSDGLKIGYTF
d_gene: NA; v_gene: TRBV19; abundance: NA; j_gene: TRBJ2-2; CDR3nt: TGTGCCAGTAGTATTGGGGGGGCGGACACCGGGGAGCTGTTTTTT; CDR3aa: CASSIGGADTGELFF
d_gene: NA; v_gene: TRBV2; abundance: few; j_gene: TRBJ2-7; CDR3nt: TGTGCCAGCAGTCGAGGGTTCTCATTAGAATACTACGAGCAGTACTTC; CDR3aa: CASSRGFSLEYYEQYF
d_gene: TRBD1; v_gene: TRBV5-6; abundance: few; j_gene: TRBJ2-4; CDR3nt: TGTGCCAGCAGCTTGGGGACAGGAAACATTCAGTACTTC; CDR3aa: CASSLGTGNIQYF
d_gene: NA; v_gene: TRBV2; abundance: NA; j_gene: TRBJ1-5; CDR3nt: TGTGCCAGCAGTGTACGGAGCAATCAGCCCCAGCATTTT; CDR3aa: CASSVRSNQPQHF
d_gene: TRBD1; v_gene: TRBV30; abundance: NA; j_gene: TRBJ1-3; CDR3nt: TGTGCCTACACAGGGGCTTCTGGAAACACCATATATTTT; CDR3aa: CAYTGASGNTIYF
d_gene: TRBD2; v_gene: TRBV7-9; abundance: few; j_gene: TRBJ2-7; CDR3nt: TGTGCCAGCAGCTTAACCGCGTGGACGGGAGGCGAGCAGTACTTC; CDR3aa: CASSLTAWTGGEQYF
d_gene: TRBD1; v_gene: TRBV27; abundance: NA; j_gene: TRBJ2-2; CDR3nt: TGTGCCAGCAGTCGACAGGGGATCCACACCGGGGAGCTGTTTTTT; CDR3aa: CASSRQGIHTGELFF
d_gene: TRBD1; v_gene: TRBV5-6; abundance: NA; j_gene: TRBJ1-6; CDR3nt: TGTGCCAGCAGCTCGGCAGGGGGCACTTCACCCCTCCACTTT; CDR3aa: CASSSAGGTSPLHF
d_gene: TRBD2; v_gene: TRBV7-9; abundance: NA; j_gene: TRBJ2-7; CDR3nt: TGTGCCAGCAGCTCCCCGGCGGGGGGTCTTTTTTACGAGCAGTACTTC; CDR3aa: CASSSPAGGLFYEQYF
d_gene: TRBD1; v_gene: TRBV7-9; abundance: NA; j_gene: TRBJ2-5; CDR3nt: TGTGCCAGCAGACCGGACAGGGGTGGCGAGACCCAGTACTTC; CDR3aa: CASRPDRGGETQYF
d_gene: NA; v_gene: TRBV27; abundance: NA; j_gene: TRBJ2-3; CDR3nt: TGTGCCAGCAGTTTATCGATTGTCGCAGGGATTAGAACAGATACGCAGTATTTT; CDR3aa: CASSLSIVAGIRTDTQYF
d_gene: NA; v_gene: TRBV12-5; abundance: NA; j_gene: TRBJ1-1; CDR3nt: TGTGCTAGTGGTTTGCGGAACACTGAAGCTTTCTTT; CDR3aa: CASGLRNTEAFF
d_gene: NA; v_gene: TRBV15; abundance: few; j_gene: TRBJ1-2; CDR3nt: TGTGCCACCAGCAGAGACGGGTATGGCTACACCTTC; CDR3aa: CATSRDGYGYTF
d_gene: TRBD1; v_gene: TRBV30; abundance: NA; j_gene: TRBJ1-2; CDR3nt: TGTGCCTGGAGTGTACGCGTGACAGGGGATGGCTACACCTTC; CDR3aa: CAWSVRVTGDGYTF
d_gene: TRBD1; v_gene: TRBV5-4; abundance: NA; j_gene: TRBJ2-7; CDR3nt: TGTGCCAGCAGCTTGGAAGGGACAGGTCGGTCCTACGAGCAGTACTTC; CDR3aa: CASSLEGTGRSYEQYF
d_gene: TRBD2; v_gene: TRBV5-4; abundance: NA; j_gene: TRBJ2-2; CDR3nt: TGTGCCAGCAGCTTATCGTCGCTAGCGGGAGTGGCCGGGGAGCTGTTTTTT; CDR3aa: CASSLSSLAGVAGELFF
d_gene: NA; v_gene: TRBV10-3; abundance: few; j_gene: TRBJ2-7; CDR3nt: TGTGCCATCAAGTCACTCCTACCTTTCTACGAGCAGTACTTC; CDR3aa: CAIKSLLPFYEQYF
d_gene: TRBD1; v_gene: TRBV30; abundance: few; j_gene: TRBJ1-5; CDR3nt: TGTGCCTGGCCCCAGGGGGGCGTTAGCAATCAGCCCCAGCATTTT; CDR3aa: CAWPQGGVSNQPQHF
d_gene: TRBD2; v_gene: TRBV5-8; abundance: NA; j_gene: TRBJ2-1; CDR3nt: TGTGCCAGCAGCTCTTTTAGCGGGGCCAATGAGCAGTTCTTC; CDR3aa: CASSSFSGANEQFF
d_gene: NA; v_gene: TRBV6-1; abundance: few; j_gene: TRBJ1-1; CDR3nt: TGTGCCAGCAGTGAAACACTTGTCCGGGGCACTGAAGCTTTCTTT; CDR3aa: CASSETLVRGTEAFF
d_gene: NA; v_gene: TRBV12-5; abundance: few; j_gene: TRBJ1-2; CDR3nt: TGTGCTAGTGGTTTGATTCCTCAGGGCCAGGGCTATGGCTACACCTTC; CDR3aa: CASGLIPQGQGYGYTF